This T cell receptor (beta chain) was captured in a study of beta chain features in type 1 diabetes. Overall study findings and caveats: A moderate, significant TCRB CDR3 shortening appeared in type 1 diabetes across four CD4+ subsets.

The isolated RNA, all of it, was reverse transcribed, so expressed TCRB transcripts were what got sequenced. Read counts averaged around 3.6 million for samples of naive, central memory and regulatory T cells. TCRdb keeps only in-frame clones here, not all; method: immunoSEQ multiplex PCR. The table records about 99,000 clones, roughly 28% of them present only once. Concerning this clone itself: The antigen remains undetermined.

Germline CDR1 is MGHRA and CDR2 is YSYEKL. Trimming removed 0 bases at V and 6 bases at J, with 6 bases between. The CDR3 covers 13 residues. The sequenced sample consisted of central memory CD4+ T cells from blood. The chain uses TRBV4-1 and TRBJ2-1; D is unclear. This TCR was recovered from a woman aged 18-29 years with type 1 diabetes. CDR3 residues: CASSQDGPNEQFF. The CDR3 DNA reads TGCGCCAGCAGCCAAGATGGGCCCAATGAGCAGTTCTTC.